This T cell receptor (beta chain) was captured in a study of cytomegalovirus exposure and HLA in healthy donors. Study-level background: The 95 to 150 validation repertoires were produced on the same platform as the 500 to 800 repertoires of the first cohort. This was reported in a later analysis.

The donors were in the roughly 110-subject validation cohort; that cohort was separate from the approximately 670-subject first cohort. Libraries were prepared by immunoSEQ multiplex PCR; TCRdb keeps only in-frame clonotypes and omits some of them. The repertoire has around 160,000 clones, around 85% of them found once; the top ten carry 2% to 2.5%. Germline V gene sequence: CDR1 MNHEY, CDR2 SMNVEV (reference sequence). The CDR3 is made up of 18 amino acids. Losses at the gene ends were 4 bases for V and 4 bases for J; bases not matched to a gene: 15. The sequencing sample was made of PBMCs. The chain uses TRBV27 and TRBJ2-2; 7 nucleotides agree with TRBD2. This receptor was identified in a man younger than 40 in good health and CMV-seropositive. As DNA, the CDR3 is TGTGCCAGCAGTTCTTCCGCGGGGGATTTGTCTGGCACCGGGGAGCTGTTTTTT. This sequence encodes CASSSSAGDLSGTGELFF.